Listed below are T cell receptor beta chains from one sample, sequenced in a study of T-cell memory formation after mild COVID-19. TCRdb called the 5' RACE reads again in MiXCR, with one record for every CDR3 protein. The sample contains around 370,000 distinct CDR3 sequences, under 25% of which appear only once. Input material: PBMCs or a T cell subset sorted from them (not recorded which). These receptors originate from an adult woman who had mild COVID-19 (a few samples of this study predate the infection). Cell type and time point are not known. The CDR3 runs from the conserved cysteine through the conserved F or W. D genes are given only for firm matches. Size is stated for part of the rows, as once, few or many counts, or as a class when the clone is expanded.

CDR3 DNA: TGCAGTGCTAGAGATCCACTTCGGGAGCAGTACTTC
CDR3 protein: CSARDPLREQYF
J gene: TRBJ2-7
clone size: few
D gene: NA
V gene: TRBV20-1

CDR3 DNA: TGTGCCAGCAGCCCAAGCCGCGCGATGGGGGCATACAATGAGCAGTTCTTC
CDR3 protein: CASSPSRAMGAYNEQFF
J gene: TRBJ2-1
clone size: NA
D gene: NA
V gene: TRBV6-5

CDR3 DNA: TGTGCCAGCAGTTACGAGGGGAGCTCTGGAAACACCATATATTTT
CDR3 protein: CASSYEGSSGNTIYF
J gene: TRBJ1-3
clone size: NA
D gene: NA
V gene: TRBV6-5

CDR3 DNA: TGTGCCAGCAGCTCCTTTGGGTTGGGGACAGCCGCAGATACGCAGTATTTT
CDR3 protein: CASSSFGLGTAADTQYF
J gene: TRBJ2-3
clone size: few
D gene: TRBD1
V gene: TRBV7-9

CDR3 DNA: TGTGCCAGCAGGACAGGGGCCCTCGGTGGGGCCAACGTCCTGACTTTC
CDR3 protein: CASRTGALGGANVLTF
J gene: TRBJ2-6
clone size: NA
D gene: TRBD1
V gene: TRBV12-3/TRBV12-4

CDR3 DNA: TGCGCCAGCAGCCAAGGAAGGTTCAGGTCGGGAACAACTAATGAAAAACTGTTTTTT
CDR3 protein: CASSQGRFRSGTTNEKLFF
J gene: TRBJ1-4
clone size: NA
D gene: NA
V gene: TRBV4-1

CDR3 DNA: TGCAGTGCTAGACCTGGGGGCAATGAGCAGTTCTTC
CDR3 protein: CSARPGGNEQFF
J gene: TRBJ2-1
clone size: NA
D gene: NA
V gene: TRBV20-1

CDR3 DNA: TGTGCCAGCAGCCAGGCGGCGTTCTACAGGGGCGGCTACACCTTC
CDR3 protein: CASSQAAFYRGGYTF
J gene: TRBJ1-2
clone size: few
D gene: TRBD1
V gene: TRBV3-1

CDR3 DNA: TGCGCCAGCAGCCCAACAACATATGGCTACACCTTC
CDR3 protein: CASSPTTYGYTF
J gene: TRBJ1-2
clone size: NA
D gene: NA
V gene: TRBV5-1

CDR3 DNA: TGTGCCTGGAGTGGGGTGGCTAGCGGAAGTTCCTCCTACGAGCAGTACTTC
CDR3 protein: CAWSGVASGSSSYEQYF
J gene: TRBJ2-7
clone size: NA
D gene: TRBD2
V gene: TRBV30

CDR3 DNA: TGTGCCAGCAGCTCATTGGGATCTGGGGCCAACGTCCTGACTTTC
CDR3 protein: CASSSLGSGANVLTF
J gene: TRBJ2-6
clone size: NA
D gene: NA
V gene: TRBV9

CDR3 DNA: TGTGCCAGCAGTGCGGGACAGGGGGCGACAGATACGCAGTATTTT
CDR3 protein: CASSAGQGATDTQYF
J gene: TRBJ2-3
clone size: few
D gene: TRBD1
V gene: TRBV25-1

CDR3 DNA: TGTGCCAGACTCTCCAACAGGGGTAACACTGAAGCTTTCTTT
CDR3 protein: CARLSNRGNTEAFF
J gene: TRBJ1-1
clone size: NA
D gene: TRBD1
V gene: TRBV2

CDR3 DNA: TGTGCCAGCAGTCCACCGGGACTATCTACAGATACGCAGTATTTT
CDR3 protein: CASSPPGLSTDTQYF
J gene: TRBJ2-3
clone size: once
D gene: TRBD2
V gene: TRBV25-1

CDR3 DNA: TGTGCCAGCAGCTCGTTGAAAGGGCACTCCTACGAGCAGTACTTC
CDR3 protein: CASSSLKGHSYEQYF
J gene: TRBJ2-7
clone size: few
D gene: NA
V gene: TRBV7-6

CDR3 DNA: TGTGCCAGCAGCGTTGGGACTAGCGGGAGAGGTACAGATACGCAGTATTTT
CDR3 protein: CASSVGTSGRGTDTQYF
J gene: TRBJ2-3
clone size: few
D gene: TRBD2
V gene: TRBV9

CDR3 DNA: TGCAGTGCTCTCCCTACTCCTGATAGCAATCAGCCCCAGCATTTT
CDR3 protein: CSALPTPDSNQPQHF
J gene: TRBJ1-5
clone size: NA
D gene: NA
V gene: TRBV20-1

CDR3 DNA: TGCAGCGTTGCTGACACCTACGAGCAGTACTTC
CDR3 protein: CSVADTYEQYF
J gene: TRBJ2-7
clone size: NA
D gene: NA
V gene: TRBV29-1

CDR3 DNA: TGCGCCAGCAGCCTATTACAGGGCACCTACGAGCAGTACTTC
CDR3 protein: CASSLLQGTYEQYF
J gene: TRBJ2-7
clone size: few
D gene: NA
V gene: TRBV5-1

CDR3 DNA: TGTGCCTGGAGTGTCTCGAACAGTGCACGGGTGAGAGGCTACACCTTC
CDR3 protein: CAWSVSNSARVRGYTF
J gene: TRBJ1-2
clone size: NA
D gene: NA
V gene: TRBV30

CDR3 DNA: TGTGCCAGCTCACCAGGAATCAGCACAGATACGCAGTATTTT
CDR3 protein: CASSPGISTDTQYF
J gene: TRBJ2-3
clone size: few
D gene: NA
V gene: TRBV18

CDR3 DNA: TGTGCCAGCAGCCAGGGAGATGGGGCTTCAGATACGCAGTATTTT
CDR3 protein: CASSQGDGASDTQYF
J gene: TRBJ2-3
clone size: NA
D gene: NA
V gene: TRBV4-2

CDR3 DNA: TGTGCCAGCAGCCCCACTCATCTGGGACAGGCCTTAGCAGTTGCCATCTTC
CDR3 protein: CASSPTHLGQALAVAIF
J gene: TRBJ2-7
clone size: NA
D gene: TRBD1
V gene: TRBV7-9

CDR3 DNA: TGTGCTAGCAGCTTAGCGCCGGACCCGGCCTACGAGCAGTACTTC
CDR3 protein: CASSLAPDPAYEQYF
J gene: TRBJ2-7
clone size: NA
D gene: NA
V gene: TRBV7-7

CDR3 DNA: TGTGCCAGCAGTTTATCGGGACGCTACTACGAGCAGTACTTC
CDR3 protein: CASSLSGRYYEQYF
J gene: TRBJ2-7
clone size: NA
D gene: NA
V gene: TRBV27

CDR3 DNA: TGTGCCAGCAGTTACTCCGTTAGCGGGCTGAACACCGGGGAGCTGTTTTTT
CDR3 protein: CASSYSVSGLNTGELFF
J gene: TRBJ2-2
clone size: NA
D gene: TRBD2
V gene: TRBV6-6

CDR3 DNA: TGTGCCAGCAGGTTGACTAGCACGTACAATGAGCAGTTCTTC
CDR3 protein: CASRLTSTYNEQFF
J gene: TRBJ2-1
clone size: NA
D gene: TRBD2
V gene: TRBV13

CDR3 DNA: TGCGCCAGCAGCTTGGTAGTAGGACCGGACACTGAAGCTTTCTTT
CDR3 protein: CASSLVVGPDTEAFF
J gene: TRBJ1-1
clone size: many
D gene: NA
V gene: TRBV5-1

CDR3 DNA: TGTGCCAGCAGTGGGACGGTCCCCTCCTACGAGCAGTACTTC
CDR3 protein: CASSGTVPSYEQYF
J gene: TRBJ2-7
clone size: few
D gene: NA
V gene: TRBV12-3/TRBV12-4

CDR3 DNA: TGCAGTGCTAGTAGGCTAGCGGGGGGGCCCAATGAGCAGTTCTTC
CDR3 protein: CSASRLAGGPNEQFF
J gene: TRBJ2-1
clone size: NA
D gene: TRBD2
V gene: TRBV20-1

CDR3 DNA: TGTGCCAGCAGCCAAACTAGCGTGCGCACAGATACGCAGTATTTT
CDR3 protein: CASSQTSVRTDTQYF
J gene: TRBJ2-3
clone size: once
D gene: TRBD2
V gene: TRBV14

CDR3 DNA: TGCGCCAGCAGCCAAGGACTAGCGACTACCTACGAGCAGTACTTC
CDR3 protein: CASSQGLATTYEQYF
J gene: TRBJ2-7
clone size: few
D gene: TRBD2
V gene: TRBV4-3

CDR3 DNA: TGTGCCAGCAGGCCCCCGGACGGAAACACTGAAGCTTTCTTT
CDR3 protein: CASRPPDGNTEAFF
J gene: TRBJ1-1
clone size: NA
D gene: NA
V gene: TRBV27

CDR3 DNA: TGTGCCAGCAGCCGTTTAGGGGTAGGACCCTACGAGCAGTACTTC
CDR3 protein: CASSRLGVGPYEQYF
J gene: TRBJ2-7
clone size: NA
D gene: NA
V gene: TRBV3-1

CDR3 DNA: TGTGCCAGCAGTTACGAAACGGGGCAAGCTTTCTTT
CDR3 protein: CASSYETGQAFF
J gene: TRBJ1-1
clone size: NA
D gene: NA
V gene: TRBV6-5

CDR3 DNA: TGTGCCAGCAGTTACCAGGGTTGGAACTATGGCTACACCTTC
CDR3 protein: CASSYQGWNYGYTF
J gene: TRBJ1-2
clone size: few
D gene: NA
V gene: TRBV6-2/TRBV6-3

CDR3 DNA: TGTGCCAGCGAGATGACGAACACTGAAGCTTTCTTT
CDR3 protein: CASEMTNTEAFF
J gene: TRBJ1-1
clone size: few
D gene: NA
V gene: TRBV7-9

CDR3 DNA: TGTGCCATCAGTGACGGGACACGGAACTACGAGCAGTACTTC
CDR3 protein: CAISDGTRNYEQYF
J gene: TRBJ2-7
clone size: NA
D gene: NA
V gene: TRBV10-3

CDR3 DNA: TGCGCCAGCAGCCGCAGCCCCGAAGGCACTGAAGCTTTCTTT
CDR3 protein: CASSRSPEGTEAFF
J gene: TRBJ1-1
clone size: NA
D gene: NA
V gene: TRBV4-1

CDR3 DNA: TGTGCCAGCAGTTTATCACTACACAGCTATGGCTACACCTTC
CDR3 protein: CASSLSLHSYGYTF
J gene: TRBJ1-2
clone size: once
D gene: NA
V gene: TRBV27

CDR3 DNA: TGTGCCAGCAGCCAGGGCCCAATAAATGAAAAACTGTTTTTT
CDR3 protein: CASSQGPINEKLFF
J gene: TRBJ1-4
clone size: few
D gene: NA
V gene: TRBV5-5

CDR3 DNA: TGTGCCTGGAGCGGCGGGGGACTACACTACGAGCAGTACTTC
CDR3 protein: CAWSGGGLHYEQYF
J gene: TRBJ2-7
clone size: NA
D gene: TRBD2
V gene: TRBV30

CDR3 DNA: TGCGCCAGCAGCTTGGGGACAGGGTTTTGGAATGAGCAGTTCTTC
CDR3 protein: CASSLGTGFWNEQFF
J gene: TRBJ2-1
clone size: few
D gene: TRBD1
V gene: TRBV5-1

CDR3 DNA: TGTGCCACCTCTGTAGGGGTGGATGTCCGAGGAGATACGCAGTATTTT
CDR3 protein: CATSVGVDVRGDTQYF
J gene: TRBJ2-3
clone size: NA
D gene: NA
V gene: TRBV7-2

CDR3 DNA: TGTGCCAGCAGTTTAAGTTCAGGGCTATACGAGCAGTACTTC
CDR3 protein: CASSLSSGLYEQYF
J gene: TRBJ2-7
clone size: NA
D gene: NA
V gene: TRBV12-3/TRBV12-4

CDR3 DNA: TGCGCCAGCAGCCCCGGTAGGGGTGGCAGCTTGTACCAAGAGACCCAGTACTTC
CDR3 protein: CASSPGRGGSLYQETQYF
J gene: TRBJ2-5
clone size: NA
D gene: NA
V gene: TRBV4-1

CDR3 DNA: TGTGCCAGCACCGTAGAAAACAGGGGAAGGGTGCAGTTCTTC
CDR3 protein: CASTVENRGRVQFF
J gene: TRBJ2-1
clone size: few
D gene: TRBD1
V gene: TRBV7-8

CDR3 DNA: TGTGCCACCAGTGAGGCGGACGGAACCATCTATGGCTACACCTTC
CDR3 protein: CATSEADGTIYGYTF
J gene: TRBJ1-2
clone size: few
D gene: NA
V gene: TRBV24-1

CDR3 DNA: TGTGCCATCAGTGCGGGGGGCACAACTAATGAAAAACTGTTTTTT
CDR3 protein: CAISAGGTTNEKLFF
J gene: TRBJ1-4
clone size: few
D gene: NA
V gene: TRBV10-3

CDR3 DNA: TGCAGTGCCCAGGGGGGGACTAGCGACACAGATACGCAGTATTTT
CDR3 protein: CSAQGGTSDTDTQYF
J gene: TRBJ2-3
clone size: few
D gene: TRBD2
V gene: TRBV20-1

CDR3 DNA: TGTGCCAGCAGTGAAGGTCGGGACAGAAAAAACATTCAGTACTTC
CDR3 protein: CASSEGRDRKNIQYF
J gene: TRBJ2-4
clone size: few
D gene: TRBD1
V gene: TRBV2

CDR3 DNA: TGTGCCAGTAGTATTATGGGGCGTACTTTCTTT
CDR3 protein: CASSIMGRTFF
J gene: TRBJ1-1
clone size: few
D gene: NA
V gene: TRBV19

CDR3 DNA: TGTGCCAGCAGTCTCCTGGGACAGGCGGCTGGGAGCTACACCTTC
CDR3 protein: CASSLLGQAAGSYTF
J gene: TRBJ1-2
clone size: NA
D gene: TRBD1
V gene: TRBV6-1

CDR3 DNA: TGTGCCAGCGTCTTGGACCACACAGATACGCAGTATTTT
CDR3 protein: CASVLDHTDTQYF
J gene: TRBJ2-3
clone size: NA
D gene: NA
V gene: TRBV6-2/TRBV6-3

CDR3 DNA: TGTGCCAGCAGCTTTAGATTCACAGATACGCAGTATTTT
CDR3 protein: CASSFRFTDTQYF
J gene: TRBJ2-3
clone size: few
D gene: NA
V gene: TRBV5-6

CDR3 DNA: TGTGCCAGCAGCTTAGCGGGGGGCGCATCTGAAGCTTTCTTT
CDR3 protein: CASSLAGGASEAFF
J gene: TRBJ1-1
clone size: NA
D gene: NA
V gene: TRBV7-2

CDR3 DNA: TGTGCCAGCAGCTTTAGCGGGGGGTACTACAATGAGCAGTTCTTC
CDR3 protein: CASSFSGGYYNEQFF
J gene: TRBJ2-1
clone size: many
D gene: TRBD2
V gene: TRBV11-2

CDR3 DNA: TGTGCCAGCAGCTTAGGCCGCAGAGCCCTGAGTAATGAGCAGTTCTTC
CDR3 protein: CASSLGRRALSNEQFF
J gene: TRBJ2-1
clone size: NA
D gene: NA
V gene: TRBV7-8

CDR3 DNA: TGTGCCAGCAGCCTTTCCCGCAGTGAAGAAAATGAGCAGTTCTTC
CDR3 protein: CASSLSRSEENEQFF
J gene: TRBJ2-1
clone size: NA
D gene: NA
V gene: TRBV12-3/TRBV12-4